The clone carrying this T cell receptor beta chain was found many times. The data stem from a study of blood T cell repertoires in COVID-19. Study overall: The samples span acute and convalescent COVID-19 from the United States, Italy and Spain. The analysed material was cDNA or gDNA that came from T cells, B-cell-depleted T cells, or PBMCs.

Produced via immunoSEQ multiplex PCR; TCRdb's table is partial and in-frame only. The sample includes over 250,000 clones, about 90% of them seen just once. Patients of the Seattle cohort, enrolled during active infection, were followed longitudinally. V lost 1 base, J lost 9 bases, and 12 bases lay in between. CDR3 length equals 13 residues. The germline CDR1 and CDR2 sequences are LGHDT and YNNKEL (reference sequence). This chain links TRBV3-1 (or the pseudogene TRBV3-2) with TRBJ1-1; weak D call: TRBD1 (5 bases). This clonotype was obtained from a woman aged 65 to 85 with COVID-19, enrolled during active disease. The sequenced sample was peripheral blood. Here the CDR3 reads CASSQAGSPKAFF. CDR3 bases: TGTGCCAGCAGCCAAGCAGGGTCCCCTAAAGCTTTCTTT.